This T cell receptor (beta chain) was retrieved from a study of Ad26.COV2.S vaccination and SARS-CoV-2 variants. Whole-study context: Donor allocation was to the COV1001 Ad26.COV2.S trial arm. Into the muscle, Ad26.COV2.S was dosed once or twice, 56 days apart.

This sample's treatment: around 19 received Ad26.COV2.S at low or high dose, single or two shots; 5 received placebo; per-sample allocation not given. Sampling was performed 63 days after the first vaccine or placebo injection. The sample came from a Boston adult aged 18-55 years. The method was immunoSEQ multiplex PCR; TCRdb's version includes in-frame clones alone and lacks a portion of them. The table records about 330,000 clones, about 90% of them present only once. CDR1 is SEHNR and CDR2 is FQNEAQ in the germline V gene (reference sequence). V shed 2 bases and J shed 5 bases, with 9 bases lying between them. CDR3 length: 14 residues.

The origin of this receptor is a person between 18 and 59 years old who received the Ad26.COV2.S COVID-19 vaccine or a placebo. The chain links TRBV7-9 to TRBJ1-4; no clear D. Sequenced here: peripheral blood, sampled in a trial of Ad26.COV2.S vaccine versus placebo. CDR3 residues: CASSLLRQNEKLFF. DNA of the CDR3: TGTGCCAGCAGCTTACTCAGACAAAATGAAAAACTGTTTTTT.